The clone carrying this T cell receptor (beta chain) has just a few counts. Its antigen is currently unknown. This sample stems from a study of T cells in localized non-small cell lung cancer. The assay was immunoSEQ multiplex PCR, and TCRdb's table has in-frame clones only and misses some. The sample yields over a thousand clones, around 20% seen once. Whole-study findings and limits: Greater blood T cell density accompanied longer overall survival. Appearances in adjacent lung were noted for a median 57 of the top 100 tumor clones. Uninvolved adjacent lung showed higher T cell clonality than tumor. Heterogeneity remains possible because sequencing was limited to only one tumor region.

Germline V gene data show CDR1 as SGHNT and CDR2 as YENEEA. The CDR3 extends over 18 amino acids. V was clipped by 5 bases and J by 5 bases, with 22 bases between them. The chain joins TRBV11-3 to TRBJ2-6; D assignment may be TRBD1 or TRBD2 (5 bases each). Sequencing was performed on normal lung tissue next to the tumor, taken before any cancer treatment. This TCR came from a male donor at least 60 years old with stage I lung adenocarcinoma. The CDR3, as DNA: TGTGCCAGCAGCAAGAGGGGTATGCCACAAAGTCGGGCCAACGTCCTGACTTTC. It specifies CASSKRGMPQSRANVLTF.